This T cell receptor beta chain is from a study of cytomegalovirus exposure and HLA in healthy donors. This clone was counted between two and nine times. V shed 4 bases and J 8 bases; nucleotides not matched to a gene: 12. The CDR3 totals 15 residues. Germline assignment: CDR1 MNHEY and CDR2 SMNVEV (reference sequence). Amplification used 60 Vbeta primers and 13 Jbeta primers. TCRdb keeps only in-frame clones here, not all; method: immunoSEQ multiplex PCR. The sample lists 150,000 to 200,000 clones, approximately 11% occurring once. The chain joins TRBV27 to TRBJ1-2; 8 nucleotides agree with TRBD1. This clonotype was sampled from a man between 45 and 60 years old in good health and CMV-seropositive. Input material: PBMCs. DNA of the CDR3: TGTGCCAGCAGTTCATCCGGACAGGGATCAAGAGGCTACACCTTC. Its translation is CASSSSGQGSRGYTF.